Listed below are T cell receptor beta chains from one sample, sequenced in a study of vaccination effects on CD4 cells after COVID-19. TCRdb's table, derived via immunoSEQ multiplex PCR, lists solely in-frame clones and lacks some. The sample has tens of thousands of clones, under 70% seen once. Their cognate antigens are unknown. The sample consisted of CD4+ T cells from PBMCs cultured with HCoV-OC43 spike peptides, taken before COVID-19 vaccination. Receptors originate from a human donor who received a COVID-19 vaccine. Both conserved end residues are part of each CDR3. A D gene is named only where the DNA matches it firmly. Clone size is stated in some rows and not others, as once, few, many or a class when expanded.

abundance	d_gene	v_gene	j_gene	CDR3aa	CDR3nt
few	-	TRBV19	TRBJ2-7	CASSESSYEQYF	TGTGCCAGTAGTGAGAGTTCCTACGAGCAGTACTTC
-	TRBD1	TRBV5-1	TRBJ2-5	CASSFTGTGAGETQYF	TGCGCCAGCAGCTTCACCGGGACAGGGGCTGGGGAGACCCAGTACTTC
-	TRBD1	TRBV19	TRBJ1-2	CASSPQTGPSYGYTF	TGTGCCAGTAGTCCTCAGACAGGGCCATCCTATGGCTACACCTTC
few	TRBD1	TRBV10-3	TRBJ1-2	CAIMGQGQDGYTF	TGTGCCATCATGGGACAGGGACAGGATGGCTACACCTTC
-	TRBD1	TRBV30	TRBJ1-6	CAWSGDSYNSPLHF	TGTGCCTGGAGTGGGGACAGCTATAATTCACCCCTCCACTTT
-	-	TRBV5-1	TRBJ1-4	CASSIEGVDGEKLFF	TGCGCCAGCAGTATTGAAGGGGTTGATGGGGAAAAACTGTTTTTT
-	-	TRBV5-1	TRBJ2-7	CASSLGRDYEQYF	TGCGCCAGCAGCTTGGGCAGGGACTACGAGCAGTACTTC
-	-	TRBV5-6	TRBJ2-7	CASSLAGTREQYF	TGTGCCAGCAGCTTGGCAGGGACGCGGGAGCAGTACTTC
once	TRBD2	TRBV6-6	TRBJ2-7	CASKTGTSGRYEQYF	TGTGCCAGCAAAACCGGGACTAGCGGGAGATACGAGCAGTACTTC
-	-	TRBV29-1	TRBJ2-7	CSVRSPENYEQYF	TGCAGCGTGCGCTCCCCGGAAAACTACGAGCAGTACTTC
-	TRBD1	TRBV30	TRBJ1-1	CACRGTGGAGTEAFF	TGTGCCTGCCGCGGGACAGGGGGCGCGGGCACTGAAGCTTTCTTT
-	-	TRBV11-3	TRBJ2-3	CASSLGTDARTDTQYF	TGTGCCAGCAGCTTAGGGACGGACGCCAGGACAGATACGCAGTATTTT
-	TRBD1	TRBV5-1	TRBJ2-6	CASSLRQGAGANVLTF	TGCGCCAGCAGCTTGAGACAGGGGGCTGGGGCCAACGTCCTGACTTTC
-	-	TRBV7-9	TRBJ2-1	CASSSLGGRSYNEQFF	TGTGCCAGCAGCTCCCTTGGGGGTAGGTCCTACAATGAGCAGTTCTTC
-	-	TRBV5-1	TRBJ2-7	CASSVGYEQYF	TGCGCCAGCAGCGTAGGGTACGAGCAGTACTTC
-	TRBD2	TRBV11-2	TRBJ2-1	CASSLLPGLAIMDEQFF	TGTGCCAGCAGCTTACTACCAGGACTAGCGATCATGGATGAGCAGTTCTTC
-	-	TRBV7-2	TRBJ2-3	CASSSLGLSTDTQYF	TGTGCCAGCAGCTCTCTAGGCCTCAGCACAGATACGCAGTATTTT
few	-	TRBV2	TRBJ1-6	CASTETENSPLHF	TGTGCCAGCACTGAGACAGAAAATTCACCCCTCCACTTT
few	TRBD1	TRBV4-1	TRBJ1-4	CASSQDRGTGGEKLFF	TGCGCCAGCAGCCAAGATCGGGGGACAGGGGGCGAAAAACTGTTTTTT
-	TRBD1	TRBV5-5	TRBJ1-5	CASTYGQGAGNQPQHF	TGTGCCAGCACCTACGGACAGGGGGCTGGCAATCAGCCCCAGCATTTT
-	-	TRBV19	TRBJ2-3	CASRGTLHYDTQYF	TGTGCCAGTAGAGGGACATTGCACTACGATACGCAGTATTTT
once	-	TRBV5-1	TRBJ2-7	CASSLEYPSSSYEQYF	TGCGCCAGCAGCTTGGAATACCCGTCTTCGTCTTACGAGCAGTACTTC
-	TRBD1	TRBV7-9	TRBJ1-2	CASSFSTGGDGYTF	TGTGCCAGCAGCTTTTCAACAGGGGGGGATGGCTACACCTTC
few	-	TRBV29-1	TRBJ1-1	CSVERELNTEAFF	TGCAGCGTTGAACGGGAATTGAACACTGAAGCTTTCTTT
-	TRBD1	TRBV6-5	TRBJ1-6	CASTSGQGDSPLHF	TGTGCCAGCACCTCGGGGCAGGGGGATTCACCCCTCCACTTT
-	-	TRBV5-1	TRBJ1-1	CASSGRGSTEAFF	TGCGCCAGCAGCGGGAGGGGATCCACTGAAGCTTTCTTT
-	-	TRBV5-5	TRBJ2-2	CASSPSGAGWYTGELFF	TGTGCCAGCAGCCCCTCCGGGGCAGGGTGGTACACCGGGGAGCTGTTTTTT
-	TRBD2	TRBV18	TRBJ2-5	CASSPSSGGYKLLETQYF	TGTGCCAGCTCACCTTCTAGCGGGGGCTACAAGCTATTGGAGACCCAGTACTTC
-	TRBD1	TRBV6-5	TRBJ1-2	CASNNRARGYGYTF	TGTGCCAGCAACAATCGGGCCAGGGGGTATGGCTACACCTTC
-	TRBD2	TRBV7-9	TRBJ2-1	CASSTGLAGVEEQFF	TGTGCCAGCAGCACCGGACTAGCGGGAGTCGAAGAGCAGTTCTTC
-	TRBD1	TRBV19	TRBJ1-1	CASYDRDPRRTEAFF	TGTGCCAGCTACGACAGGGATCCCCGGAGGACTGAAGCTTTCTTT
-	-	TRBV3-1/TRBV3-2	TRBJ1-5	CASSQGPGRGFNQPQHF	TGTGCCAGCAGCCAAGGACCTGGGCGGGGATTCAATCAGCCCCAGCATTTT
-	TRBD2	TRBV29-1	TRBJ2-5	CSVGSLAVQETQYF	TGCAGCGTTGGGAGTCTAGCGGTACAAGAGACCCAGTACTTC
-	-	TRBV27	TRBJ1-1	CASSSWTVTEAFF	TGTGCCAGCAGTAGTTGGACGGTCACTGAAGCTTTCTTT
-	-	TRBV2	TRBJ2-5	CATKVRGSGGETQYF	TGTGCCACCAAGGTACGGGGGTCGGGTGGAGAGACCCAGTACTTC
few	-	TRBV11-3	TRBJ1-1	CASSENPGTGAFF	TGTGCCAGCAGCGAGAATCCGGGAACTGGAGCTTTCTTT
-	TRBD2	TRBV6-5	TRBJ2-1	CASRTASGGLNEQFF	TGTGCCAGCAGGACGGCTAGCGGGGGGCTCAATGAGCAGTTCTTC